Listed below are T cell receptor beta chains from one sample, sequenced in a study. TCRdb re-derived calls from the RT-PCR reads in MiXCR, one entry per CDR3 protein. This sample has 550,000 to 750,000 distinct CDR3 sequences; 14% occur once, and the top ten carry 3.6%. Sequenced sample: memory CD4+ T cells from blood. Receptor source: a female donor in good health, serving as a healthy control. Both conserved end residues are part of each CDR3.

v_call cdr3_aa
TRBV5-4 CASSSTGQKNTGELFF
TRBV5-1 CASSQGQGIALDTQYF
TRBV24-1 CATSDFGTGGSEQFF
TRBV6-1 CASTPGRMTEAFF
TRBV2 CASSGQSDTQYF
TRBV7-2 CASSLVGQGVDGYTF
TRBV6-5 CASSRGLAGDLETQYF
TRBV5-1 CASSLGHTGVDGYTF
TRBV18 CASASGSWDEQFF
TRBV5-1 CASSLAPSEQYF
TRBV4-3 CASSQDPVAGTYNEQFF
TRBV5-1 CASSLATGVETQYF
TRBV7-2 CASSPRGAGESYNEQFF
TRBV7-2 CASSLGPGTDPLQYF
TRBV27 CASSPSHSVNRQTQYF
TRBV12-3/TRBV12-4 CASSLSAKLFF
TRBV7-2 CASSLKTNQPQHF
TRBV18 CASSPLPQGAGDTQYF
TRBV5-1 CASSLQPEGGPSRGYTF
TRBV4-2 CASSNGDGDQPQHF
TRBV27 CASTKDSGGQRGYTF
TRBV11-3 CASSPGLAGGETGELFF
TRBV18 CASSPMEEGTTEAFF
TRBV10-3 CAISEDAAKNIQYF
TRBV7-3 CASSSSGGLATGELFF
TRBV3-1 CASSQSGGAYNEQFF
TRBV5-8 CASSLPGDHSNQPQHF
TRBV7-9 CASSSGQGLPYEQYF
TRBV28 CATRERTSPYNEQFF
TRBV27 CASTLQGLRGSGANVLTF
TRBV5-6 CASSQGGQANTDTQYF
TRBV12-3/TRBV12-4 CASTPSATRNEQFF
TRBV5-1 CASSGPGSYEQYF
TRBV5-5 CASSLFGPRTGDGYTF
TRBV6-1 CASSPRTSGRGYEQYF
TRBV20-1 CSARPTDTQETQYF
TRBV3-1 CASSQEGPRGYGYGYTF
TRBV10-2 CASRSFSGSGQYF
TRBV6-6 CASSYIGGNYNEQFF
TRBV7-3 CASTLRGGGSTDTQYF
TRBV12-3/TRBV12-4 CASSPPGTVRSGELFF
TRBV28 CASSPGATSTDTQYF
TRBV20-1 CSALREVGTEAFF
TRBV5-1 CASRGQGASETQYF
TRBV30 CAGTPLGTTNEKLFF
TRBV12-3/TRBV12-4 CASSPVGTVHGYTF
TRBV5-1 CASSLGPVNTAYEQYF
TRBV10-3 CAISEGQASLGYGYTF